The 24 T cell receptor beta chains below all came from one sample that was sequenced in a study of T cell responses to AZD1222 COVID-19 vaccine. Assay used: immunoSEQ multiplex PCR; TCRdb lists only in-frame clones, some missing. The data hold some 110,000 clones, with around 91% observed a single time. This specimen consisted of peripheral blood, obtained 28 days after the second AZD1222 dose. Receptors were obtained from an adult who received the AZD1222 COVID-19 vaccine.

V and J are TRBV19 and TRBJ2-2; tentatively, D is TRBD1 or TRBD2 (6 bases each). The CDR3 loop spans 16 amino acids. Trimming stripped 6 bases from V and 5 bases from J, with 19 bases between. The germline V gene has CDR1 LNHDA and CDR2 SQIVND (reference sequence). CDR3 nucleotide sequence: TGTGCCAGTAGCGGAGGTCGGGGGCGTCGGACCGGGGAGCTGTTTTTT. Translated: CASSGGRGRRTGELFF.

The rearrangement uses TRBV18 and TRBJ2-7; tentatively, D is TRBD1 (5 bases). Germline CDR1 KGHSH, CDR2 LQKENI. The CDR3 has 13 amino acids. V lost 5 bases and J 3 bases, leaving 11 bases between the germline ends. This CDR3 reads CASSSRQNYEQYF. Here the CDR3 DNA reads TGTGCCAGCTCATCTCGACAGAACTACGAGCAGTACTTC.

As DNA, the CDR3 is TGTGCCAGCAGTTGGGCTACATCTGGAAACACCATATATTTT. Amino acid sequence: CASSWATSGNTIYF. This rearrangement joins TRBV6-5 to TRBJ1-3; no reliable D call. CDR1 MNHEY and CDR2 SVGAGI come from the germline V gene. V was pared by 4 bases and J by 1 base, with 8 bases between. The CDR3 sequence is 14 residues long.

The chain carries TRBV7-9 and TRBJ2-5, with 9 bases aligning to TRBD1. The germline gives CDR1 SEHNR, CDR2 FQNEAQ (reference sequence). V lost 6 bases, J lost 5 bases, and 10 bases stayed unmatched. The CDR3 spans 15 residues. The CDR3 sequence: CASSPSGTGPETQYF. The CDR3 region has the DNA TGTGCCAGCAGTCCCTCCGGGACAGGGCCCGAGACCCAGTACTTC.

The chain employs TRBV9 and TRBJ2-7, with D perhaps TRBD2 (5 bases). Germline CDR1 and CDR2: SGDLS and YYNGEE. V lost 0 bases and J 5 bases, leaving 15 bases between the germline ends. The CDR3 is 15 amino acids. CDR3 nucleotides: TGTGCCAGCAGCGTAGCTACGTCGGGGTGGCACGAGCAGTACTTC. Translating it yields CASSVATSGWHEQYF.

The V and J genes are TRBV5-8 and TRBJ2-7; perhaps TRBD2 as D (6 bases). The CDR3 totals 13 residues. The germline V gene has CDR1 SGHTS and CDR2 YDEGEE. V lost 0 bases, J lost 3 bases, and 7 bases lay in between. The CDR3 sequence is CASSLVRGYEQYF. The CDR3 nucleotides are TGTGCCAGCAGCTTGGTGCGGGGCTACGAGCAGTACTTC.

The V and J genes are TRBV6-1 and TRBJ2-7; 8 nucleotides match TRBD1. The CDR3 has 15 amino acids. CDR1 and CDR2 (germline): MNHNS, SASEGT. The junction had 6 bases not matched to a gene; V was cut back by 2 bases and J by 3 bases. CDR3 in DNA: TGTGCCAGCAGTGAAAGGGCAGGGGGCGGCTACGAGCAGTACTTC. It specifies CASSERAGGGYEQYF.

V is TRBV19 and J is TRBJ1-1; the match to TRBD1 covers 8 bases. The ends lost 5 bases at V and 0 bases at J; junction bases unmatched: 5. Germline V lookup: CDR1 LNHDA, CDR2 SQIVND (reference sequence). The CDR3 extends over 15 amino acids. The CDR3 region has the DNA TGTGCCAGTAGTGGGCCAGGGGGCTTGAACACTGAAGCTTTCTTT. It encodes CASSGPGGLNTEAFF.

V usage is TRBV27 and J usage is TRBJ1-2; the D is unclear. The germline gives CDR1 MNHEY, CDR2 SMNVEV (reference sequence). The length of the CDR3 is 13 residues. Trimming left V 8 bases short and J 3 bases short, with 13 bases between. In nucleotides, the CDR3 is TGTGCCAGCCACCCCAGTGCCGACTATGGCTACACCTTC. This codes for CASHPSADYGYTF.

The CDR3 sequence is CAISELAGSYEQYF. CDR3 coding DNA: TGTGCCATCAGTGAACTAGCGGGGTCCTACGAGCAGTACTTC. The rearrangement uses TRBV10-3 and TRBJ2-7, with TRBD2 identical over 10 bases. This CDR3 is built from 14 residues. CDR1 and CDR2 (germline): ENHRY, SYGVKD. V dropped 3 bases and J dropped 1; count of bases not matched to a gene: 0.

Comments on this clone: One junction end does not reproduce the germline sequence, and a read error may be involved. The chain recombines TRBV6-4 with TRBJ2-1, with 12 bases fitting TRBD2. Germline CDR1 and CDR2: MRHNA and SNTAGT. This CDR3 region has 18 residues. The CDR3 reads CASSPGLAGWGQGNGQFF. The CDR3 bases are TGTGCCAGCAGTCCGGGACTAGCGGGTTGGGGCCAGGGCAATGGGCAGTTCTTC.

The J gene is TRBJ2-1, the V gene TRBV18; D gene ambiguous. Germline V lookup: CDR1 KGHSH, CDR2 LQKENI. The length of the CDR3 is 14 residues. With 0 bases removed from V and 4 bases from J, the gap between germline ends came to 7 bases. CDR3 sequence: CASSPPSVYNEQFF. The CDR3 DNA is TGTGCCAGCTCACCACCTTCCGTTTACAATGAGCAGTTCTTC.

The chain joins TRBV15 to TRBJ2-1, with D perhaps TRBD1 (5 bases). Per the germline V gene, CDR1 is LNHNV and CDR2 is YYDKDF (reference sequence). V was cut by 3 bases and J by 6 bases, with 18 bases left in between. The CDR3 has 16 residues. The CDR3 is CATSSVTAPTLNEQFF. CDR3 sequence (DNA): TGTGCCACCAGCAGCGTGACAGCCCCTACTCTCAATGAGCAGTTCTTC.

The chain is built from TRBV27 and TRBJ2-7, with D tentatively TRBD2 (5 bases). The germline gives CDR1 MNHEY, CDR2 SMNVEV (reference sequence). The CDR3 runs 13 residues. V gave up 7 bases and J gave up 4 bases, with 14 bases separating them. The CDR3 region is CASTDLTGYEQYF. The DNA of the CDR3 is TGTGCCAGCACGGACCTCACGGGGTACGAGCAGTACTTC.

The genes are TRBV7-2 and TRBJ2-1; D is unclear. CDR1 and CDR2 (germline): SGHTA, FQGNSA. The CDR3 is made up of 13 amino acids. Trimming shortened V by 1 base and J by 4 bases, and 5 bases separated the two germline ends. CDR3 DNA sequence: TGTGCCAGCAGCTTAGTTGGGTACAATGAGCAGTTCTTC. This translates into CASSLVGYNEQFF.

The rearrangement links TRBV10-3 to TRBJ2-2; 11 nucleotides align to TRBD2. The CDR3 length is 16 residues. Germline loops: CDR1 ENHRY, CDR2 SYGVKD. J gave up 1 base and V 6 bases, and 4 bases lay outside the gene matches. The CDR3 spells CAISATSGGNTGELFF. CDR3 nucleotides: TGTGCCATCAGCGCTACTAGCGGGGGGAACACCGGGGAGCTGTTTTTT.

V is TRBV10-3 and J is TRBJ1-1; D is undetermined. This CDR3 has 12 residues. Per germline, CDR1 ENHRY and CDR2 SYGVKD. The V end lost 4 bases, the J end lost 1 base, and 4 bases lay between the germline ends. The DNA of the CDR3 is TGTGCCATCAGTGTTGAGAACACTGAAGCTTTCTTT. As protein: CAISVENTEAFF.

V gene TRBV3-1 (or the pseudogene TRBV3-2) combines with J gene TRBJ1-1; D might be TRBD1 (6 bases). The germline gives CDR1 LGHDT, CDR2 YNNKEL (reference sequence). The CDR3 runs to 13 residues. V lost 2 bases to trimming and J lost 7 bases, with 11 bases between them. The CDR3 DNA is TGTGCCAGCAGCCAAAATAGGGGGGATGAAGCTTTCTTT. As protein: CASSQNRGDEAFF.

The J gene is TRBJ1-6, the V gene TRBV7-2, with no clear D. Germline-derived CDR1 and CDR2 are SGHTA and FQGNSA. The CDR3 runs 15 residues. Trimming removed 5 bases at V and 4 bases at J, with 12 bases between. In DNA, the CDR3 is TGTGCCAGCAGCCCGTGGGCACCGTATAATTCACCCCTCCACTTT. It specifies CASSPWAPYNSPLHF. Looking up the rest from reference TRBV7-2 and TRBJ1-6 gives the full variable domain: GAGVSQSPSNKVTEKGKDVELRCDPISGHTALYWYRQSLGQGLEFLIYFQGNSAPDKSGLPSDRFSAERTGGSVSTLTIQRTQQEDSAVYLCASSPWAPYNSPLHFGNGTRLTVT.

The chain has TRBV2 and TRBJ2-2; 10 bases line up with TRBD2. Trimming took 8 bases from V and 1 from J; bases not matched to a gene: 4. The CDR3 has 15 residues. From germline, CDR1 is SNHLY and CDR2 FYNNEI. CDR3 sequence reads: CASAASGGNTGELFF. The CDR3 coding sequence is TGTGCCAGCGCAGCTAGCGGGGGGAACACCGGGGAGCTGTTTTTT.

The rearrangement joins TRBV11-3 to TRBJ2-1; a weak D match, TRBD2 (5 bases). Germline V gene data show CDR1 as SGHNT and CDR2 as YENEEA. V shed 5 bases and J shed 2 bases, with 7 bases lying between them. The CDR3 extends over 13 amino acids. CDR3 in amino acids: CASSPGTYNEQFF. DNA of the CDR3: TGTGCCAGCAGCCCCGGGACCTACAATGAGCAGTTCTTC.

J is TRBJ1-6 and V is TRBV18, with D possibly matching TRBD1 (6 bases). The CDR3 has 15 amino acids. Germline V gene sequence: CDR1 KGHSH, CDR2 LQKENI. The V and J ends lost 3 bases and 10 bases respectively, with 16 bases between them. The CDR3 protein is CASSPPARGSSPLHF. CDR3 in DNA: TGTGCCAGCTCACCTCCCGCCAGGGGCAGCTCACCCCTCCACTTT.

The chain couples TRBV2 to TRBJ2-2; D perhaps matches TRBD2 (6 bases). Germline CDR1 is SNHLY and CDR2 is FYNNEI. There are 13 residues in the CDR3. Trimming took 5 bases from V and 5 from J, leaving 9 bases between them. The CDR3 protein is CASSRDWTGELFF. The CDR3 DNA is TGTGCCAGCAGTAGGGACTGGACCGGGGAGCTGTTTTTT.

This clone was seen just once. This chain connects TRBV5-1 to TRBJ2-1; tentative D call: TRBD1 (6 bases). This CDR3 is 15 amino acids long. The ends were cut back, 4 bases at V and 9 bases at J, with 20 bases in the middle. CDR1 is SGHRS, CDR2 YFSETQ, per germline. For the CDR3, the DNA is TGCGCCAGCAGCGGAACAGGGATCTCTGCTATTGAGCAGTTCTTC. It codes for CASSGTGISAIEQFF.